The 11 T cell receptor beta chains presented below share a single source sample, sequenced in a study of low-dose radiotherapy and immunotherapy resistance in tumors. TRAV- and TRBV-specific primers were used for first-strand cDNA, which covered alpha and beta chains. Both a constant-region primer and a V-primer adapter served to amplify TCRs across roughly 20 PCR cycles. One entry per CDR3 protein results from TCRdb running MiXCR on the reads. The sample lists tens of thousands of distinct CDR3 sequences; around 32% were seen once. Described time point: before trial treatment. Sequenced material: PBMCs, taken before treatment. The receptors were gathered from a female donor with ovarian cancer.

In regard to this clonotype: A much larger clone lies a single base off, so this may be a read error. CDR3 sequence reads: CASSYTRGFNEQYF. The CDR3 DNA sequence: TGTGCCAGCAGTTACACCCGGGGGTTTAATGAGCAGTACTTC. V is TRBV6-8 and J is TRBJ2-1; D perhaps matches TRBD2 (6 bases). The J call may be in error: the DNA end matches TRBJ2-7 better. The germline V gene has CDR1 MNHGY and CDR2 SAAAGT. The CDR3 has 14 amino acids.

A remark on this clonotype: A far larger clone differs by one base, so this is likely a read error. The chain employs TRBV5-5 and TRBJ2-1, with 9 bases identical to TRBD2. This CDR3 is 14 amino acids long. With V trimmed by 2 bases and J by 9 bases, 6 bases remained unmatched. Germline V CDR1 and CDR2: SGHKS, YYEKEE (reference sequence). CDR3 coding DNA: TGTGCCAGCAGCTTAGTAGCGGGAGCGCTTGAGCAGTTCTTC. It encodes CASSLVAGALEQFF.

This clonotype was seen at least ten times. The chain combines TRBV20-1 with TRBJ2-3; TRBD2 is a possible D gene (6 bases). The V and J ends lost 1 base and 6 bases respectively, with 8 bases between them. The CDR3 is 12 residues long. CDR1 DFQATT and CDR2 SNEGSKA come from the germline V gene (reference sequence). CDR3 coding DNA: TGCAGTGCTAGAGCGGGAGCCGATACGCAGTATTTT. Translation gives CSARAGADTQYF.

This clonotype turned up a few times. Because the CDR3's place on the DNA is in doubt, the DNA is left out and the CDR3 is given as listed by TCRdb. This sequence joins TRBV6-2 or TRBV6-3 and TRBJ2-2; the D segment call TRBD2 is taken from the table without a DNA check. Germline lookup yields CDR1 MNHEY and CDR2 SVGEGT. The CDR3 length equals 15 residues, ends included. This CDR3 is CASWFGGELFFFFFF.

Comments on this clonotype: A far larger clone is off by one base, so a read error is likely. The rearrangement uses TRBV28 and TRBJ2-3; 7 bases line up with TRBD1. The J call may be mistaken, given a closer DNA end match to TRBJ2-7. Per the germline V gene, CDR1 is MDHEN and CDR2 is SYDVKM. This CDR3 contains 13 residues. The CDR3 here is CASNVGQRHEQYF. For the CDR3, the DNA is TGTGCCAGCAACGTGGGACAGCGGCACGAGCAGTACTTC.

With respect to this clonotype: Since a far larger clone is one base different, this is likely a read error. The chain has TRBV20-1 and TRBJ2-1; possibly TRBD1 for D (5 bases). CDR3 length equals 12 residues. Trimming left V 6 bases short and J 13 bases short, with 19 bases between. Germline CDR1 and CDR2: DFQATT and SNEGSKA (reference sequence). The DNA of the CDR3 is TGCAGTGCCAACGGACAAGAAGAGACCCAGTTCTTC. It translates to CSANGQEETQFF.

This clonotype was recorded many times. This rearrangement joins TRBV6-2 or TRBV6-3 to TRBJ2-3; 9 bases map to TRBD1. The CDR3 spans 18 residues. The V and J ends lost 2 bases and 2 bases, in that order; junction bases with no gene match: 11. Germline values: CDR1 MNHEY, CDR2 SVGEGT. Written as DNA, the CDR3 is TGTGCCAGCAGTTACGTACGAGGACAGGGGCCCCACACAGATACGCAGTATTTT. It specifies CASSYVRGQGPHTDTQYF.

V gene TRBV29-1 combines with J gene TRBJ2-7; 10 positions match TRBD1. V was clipped by 7 bases and J by 4 bases; unmatched bases: 7. Germline loops: CDR1 SQVTM, CDR2 ANQGSEA. CDR3 length: 13 residues. The CDR3 nucleotides are TGCAGCGCCCTGACAGGGGGCGGGTACGAGCAGTACTTC. Its protein product is CSALTGGGYEQYF.

This clonotype was counted many times. V usage is TRBV5-1 and J usage is TRBJ2-1, with a possible D match to TRBD2 (6 bases). Germline lookup yields CDR1 SGHRS and CDR2 YFSETQ. V lost 7 bases and J lost 2, with 16 bases in between. This CDR3 contains 15 residues. The CDR3 region is CASGTARGAYNEQFF. For the CDR3, the DNA is TGCGCCAGCGGAACAGCGCGGGGAGCCTACAATGAGCAGTTCTTC.

The rearrangement joins TRBV6-1 to TRBJ1-1, with 12 bases lining up with TRBD1. Trimming at V came to 6 bases and at J to 0 bases, leaving 8 bases not matched to a gene. CDR1 is MNHNS and CDR2 is SASEGT in the germline V gene. The CDR3 extends over 17 amino acids. CDR3 bases: TGTGCCAGCAGGGGACAGGGGGCATTCAAGGTGAACACTGAAGCTTTCTTT. Translating gives CASRGQGAFKVNTEAFF.

The table lists this clonotype with many counts. The rearrangement uses TRBV29-1 and TRBJ1-5; a possible D gene is TRBD1 (5 bases). Germline V gene sequence: CDR1 SQVTM, CDR2 ANQGSEA. This CDR3 is 13 amino acids long. V lost 6 bases, J lost 7 bases, and 16 bases lay in between. The CDR3 region has the DNA TGCAGCGTCGCGGGACGACGGGGCCAGCCCCAGCATTTT. It translates to CSVAGRRGQPQHF. The full variable domain, its missing parts supplied by reference TRBV29-1 and TRBJ1-5, is SAVISQKPSRDICQRGTSLTIQCQVDSQVTMMFWYRQQPGQSLTLIATANQGSEATYESGFVIDKFPISRPNLTFSTLTVSNMSPEDSSIYLCSVAGRRGQPQHFGDGTRLSIL.